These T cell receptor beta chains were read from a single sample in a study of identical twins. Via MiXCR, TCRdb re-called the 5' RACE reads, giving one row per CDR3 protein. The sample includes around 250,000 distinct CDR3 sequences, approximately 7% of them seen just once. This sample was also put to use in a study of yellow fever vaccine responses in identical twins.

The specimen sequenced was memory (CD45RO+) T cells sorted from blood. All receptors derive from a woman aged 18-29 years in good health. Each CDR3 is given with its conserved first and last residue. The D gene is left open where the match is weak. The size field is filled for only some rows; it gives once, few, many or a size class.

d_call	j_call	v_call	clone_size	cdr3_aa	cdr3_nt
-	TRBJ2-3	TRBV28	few	CASSLGAGTRDTQYF	TGTGCCAGCAGTTTGGGCGCCGGGACTCGAGATACGCAGTATTTT
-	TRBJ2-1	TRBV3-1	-	CASSQVGTPGQGEQFF	TGTGCCAGCAGCCAAGTCGGGACCCCCGGGCAAGGTGAGCAGTTCTTC
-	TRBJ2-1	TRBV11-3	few	CASSFLGGGEQFF	TGTGCCAGCAGCTTCTTGGGGGGTGGTGAGCAGTTCTTC
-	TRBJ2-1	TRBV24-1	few	CATSVPTGPGNEQFF	TGTGCCACCAGTGTCCCCACGGGACCTGGGAATGAGCAGTTCTTC
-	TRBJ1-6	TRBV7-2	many	CASSFGWGNSPLHF	TGTGCCAGCAGCTTCGGTTGGGGCAATTCACCCCTCCACTTT
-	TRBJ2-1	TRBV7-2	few	CASSSPRGGSYNEQFF	TGTGCCAGCAGCTCCCCTAGGGGGGGCTCCTACAATGAGCAGTTCTTC
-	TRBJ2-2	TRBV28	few	CASRQGRTGELFF	TGTGCCAGCAGACAGGGTCGGACCGGGGAGCTGTTTTTT
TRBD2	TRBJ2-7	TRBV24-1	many	CATSAAGAGYEQYF	TGTGCCACCAGTGCGGCGGGAGCGGGCTACGAGCAGTACTTC
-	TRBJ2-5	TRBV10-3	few	CAISSQTQETQYF	TGTGCCATCAGTAGTCAGACACAAGAGACCCAGTACTTC
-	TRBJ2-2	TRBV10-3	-	CAISPGLRDSGTVFNTGELFF	TGTGCCATCAGCCCCGGGCTCCGGGACTCAGGAACGGTATTCAACACCGGGGAGCTGTTTTTT
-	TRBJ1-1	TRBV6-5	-	CASSYSAREVGTEAFF	TGTGCCAGCAGTTACTCGGCTCGGGAGGTAGGGACTGAAGCTTTCTTT
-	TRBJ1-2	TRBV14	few	CASSQVGGRDGYTF	TGTGCCAGCAGCCAAGTGGGGGGGCGCGATGGCTACACCTTC
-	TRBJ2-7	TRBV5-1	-	CASSLFRDITYEQYF	TGCGCCAGCAGCCTATTCCGGGACATAACCTACGAGCAGTACTTC
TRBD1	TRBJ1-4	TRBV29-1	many	CSVAGGAAEKLFF	TGCAGCGTGGCAGGGGGCGCGGCGGAAAAACTGTTTTTT
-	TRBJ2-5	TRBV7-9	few	CASRPGPLYQETQYF	TGTGCCAGCCGCCCGGGACCCCTGTACCAAGAGACCCAGTACTTC
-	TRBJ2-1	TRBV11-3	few	CASSLGAVYNEQFF	TGTGCCAGCAGCTTAGGGGCAGTCTACAATGAGCAGTTCTTC
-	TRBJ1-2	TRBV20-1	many	CSARATGIAF	TGCAGTGCTAGAGCCACAGGAATTGCCTTC
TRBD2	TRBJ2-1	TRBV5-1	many	CASSWGGSYNEQFF	TGCGCCAGCAGCTGGGGGGGCTCCTACAATGAGCAGTTCTTC
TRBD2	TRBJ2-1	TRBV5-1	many	CASSTGTRNNEQFF	TGCGCCAGCAGCACCGGGACTAGAAACAATGAGCAGTTCTTC
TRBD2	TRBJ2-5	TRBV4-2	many	CASSQELAGGQETQYF	TGTGCCAGCAGCCAAGAGCTAGCGGGAGGGCAAGAGACCCAGTACTTC
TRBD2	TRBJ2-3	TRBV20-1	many	CSATRGPNPGLAGTTDTQYF	TGCAGTGCTACTCGAGGTCCAAATCCGGGACTAGCGGGAACCACAGATACGCAGTATTTT
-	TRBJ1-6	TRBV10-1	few	CASSDNNSPLHF	TGCGCCAGCAGTGACAATAATTCACCCCTCCACTTT
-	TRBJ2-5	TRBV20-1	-	CSFSLGAQETQYF	TGCAGTTTCTCCCTGGGGGCCCAAGAGACCCAGTACTTC
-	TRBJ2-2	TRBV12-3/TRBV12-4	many	CASSLASTGELFF	TGTGCCAGCAGTTTAGCTTCAACCGGGGAGCTGTTTTTT
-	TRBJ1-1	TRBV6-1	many	CASSVAGSNTEAFF	TGTGCCAGCAGTGTCGCAGGCTCGAACACTGAAGCTTTCTTT
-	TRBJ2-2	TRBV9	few	CASTLDDNTGELFF	TGTGCCAGCACCCTGGACGATAACACCGGGGAGCTGTTTTTT
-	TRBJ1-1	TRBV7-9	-	CASSPPSGSNTEAFF	TGTGCCAGCAGCCCTCCTTCAGGGTCGAACACTGAAGCTTTCTTT
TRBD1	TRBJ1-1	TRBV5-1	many	CASSLGGLTEAFF	TGCGCCAGCAGCTTAGGGGGCTTGACTGAAGCTTTCTTT
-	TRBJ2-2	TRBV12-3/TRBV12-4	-	CASSFRWTGELFF	TGTGCCAGCAGTTTTCGTTGGACCGGGGAGCTGTTTTTT
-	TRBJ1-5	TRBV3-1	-	CASSQGTNQPQHF	TGTGCCAGCAGCCAAGGGACAAATCAGCCCCAGCATTTT
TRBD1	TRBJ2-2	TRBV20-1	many	CSASAGTGRGGELFF	TGCAGTGCTTCAGCCGGGACAGGGAGGGGCGGGGAGCTGTTTTTT
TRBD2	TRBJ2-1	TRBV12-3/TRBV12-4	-	CASCLAELPGLAGVEQFF	TGTGCCAGCTGTTTAGCCGAACTACCGGGACTAGCGGGAGTTGAGCAGTTCTTC
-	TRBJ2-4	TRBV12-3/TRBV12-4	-	CASSLGGRVAKNIQYF	TGTGCCAGCAGCCTAGGGGGGAGAGTAGCCAAAAACATTCAGTACTTC
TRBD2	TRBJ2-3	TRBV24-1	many	CATSDGGTKRGVLTDTQYF	TGTGCCACCAGTGATGGGGGGACCAAGCGGGGGGTCCTCACAGATACGCAGTATTTT
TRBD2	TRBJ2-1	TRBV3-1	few	CASSHSSGGRNEQFF	TGTGCCAGCAGCCACTCTAGCGGGGGTAGGAATGAGCAGTTCTTC